The clone carrying this TCR beta chain came up many times. What it binds is not known. The data are from a study of regulatory T cells in long-lasting Graves disease. Study-wide findings and caveats: With 2,500 to 3,500 shared public clonotypes, persistent patients exceeded new patients, who shared 950 to 1,000. TRBV28, TRBJ1-2 and TRBJ2-5 were segments that persistent disease favored. Thyroid tissue went unexamined; only peripheral blood was analyzed.

The CDR3 spans 13 residues. The germline CDR1 and CDR2 sequences are SNHLY and FYNNEI. Germline trimming cut 6 bases from V and 5 bases from J; bases unmatched to any gene: 4. Time point described: persistent/refractory GD, antithyroid drugs over 5 years with positive TRAb. RNA from PBMCs was the source of the TCR library. Sequencing libraries for TCR beta were prepared with iRepertoire HTBI primers and Arm-PCR of CDR3 regions. TCRdb itself ran the multiplex PCR reads through MiXCR, one entry per CDR3 protein. The sample carries approximately 400,000 distinct CDR3 sequences, 20% to 25% recorded once. The rearrangement uses TRBV2 and TRBJ1-5; TRBD1 matches at 7 bases. The source material was peripheral blood mononuclear cells (PBMCs), sampled when the disease was refractory, from a patient treated with antithyroid drugs. The source is a woman aged 35 to 49 with Graves disease. CDR3 residues: CASSDDRDQPQHF. The CDR3 coding sequence is TGTGCCAGCAGCGACGACAGGGATCAGCCCCAGCATTTT.